The rows below give T cell receptor beta chains drawn from one sample of a study of blood T cell repertoires in COVID-19. Assay used: immunoSEQ multiplex PCR; TCRdb lists only in-frame clones, some missing. This repertoire shows 120,000 to 150,000 clones, roughly 87% found once; its top ten account for 0.8% to 0.95%. Sequencing input: peripheral blood. The source is a woman between 45 and 60 years old with acute or convalescent COVID-19. The CDR3 runs from the conserved cysteine through the conserved F or W. D genes are given only for firm matches. Size tells how often a clone was seen (once, few, many) or the class of an expanded clone, and some rows leave it out.

J gene	V gene	D gene	clone size	CDR3 DNA	CDR3 protein
TRBJ1-4	TRBV7-9	TRBD1	.	TGTGCCAGCAGCCTGGGGACAGGGGGCGATATGAATGAAAAACTGTTTTTT	CASSLGTGGDMNEKLFF
TRBJ2-1	TRBV7-9	TRBD1	.	TGTGCCAGCAGCCTAGGACAGGGGGCTAGTGAGCAGTTCTTC	CASSLGQGASEQFF
TRBJ2-6	TRBV27	.	.	TGTGCCAGCAGGGCCTCTGGGGCCAACGTCCTGACTTTC	CASRASGANVLTF
TRBJ2-7	TRBV6-5	.	.	TGTGCCAGCAGTTACTCAGCGGTATACGAGCAGTACTTC	CASSYSAVYEQYF
TRBJ1-4	TRBV30	TRBD1	.	TGTGCCTGGAGGTCCGGGACAGCTAATGAAAAACTGTTTTTT	CAWRSGTANEKLFF
TRBJ2-7	TRBV19	TRBD1	.	TGTGCCAGTAGTATCCCCGGGACAGGCGAGCAGTACTTC	CASSIPGTGEQYF
TRBJ1-6	TRBV7-9	TRBD1	.	TGTGCCAGCAGCCTTGGACAGGGGTTACCACCCCTCCACTTT	CASSLGQGLPPLHF
TRBJ1-1	TRBV7-9	.	.	TGTGCCAGCAGCTTAGACAGGGCCACTGAAGCTTTCTTT	CASSLDRATEAFF
TRBJ2-3	TRBV10-1	TRBD1	.	TGCGCCAGCAGTGGGGACAGGGGCTCAGATACGCAGTATTTT	CASSGDRGSDTQYF
TRBJ1-2	TRBV5-1	.	.	TGCGCCAGCAGCAGGACAGCCGCTAACTATGGCTACACCTTC	CASSRTAANYGYTF
TRBJ1-2	TRBV6-1	.	.	TGTGCCAGCGGGCAGGAGGGAACCTATGGCTACACCTTC	CASGQEGTYGYTF
TRBJ1-3	TRBV3-1/TRBV3-2	TRBD1	.	TGTGCCAGCAGCCAAGATGCAGGACAGGGAATAAACACCATATATTTT	CASSQDAGQGINTIYF
TRBJ2-7	TRBV7-2	.	.	TGTGCCAGCAGCTTCTCTGGAGGAGCCTACGAGCAGTACTTC	CASSFSGGAYEQYF
TRBJ1-6	TRBV9	.	.	TGTGCCAGCAGCGTAGGTAGGGGCCAGGGCAGATCACCCCTCCACTTT	CASSVGRGQGRSPLHF
TRBJ1-1	TRBV19	.	.	TGTGCCAGTAGTACAGGGGTGGGGGCGCGGAACACTGAAGCTTTCTTT	CASSTGVGARNTEAFF
TRBJ1-5	TRBV11-2	.	.	TGTGCCAGCAGCTCTCGGGGGGGGTTACGCAATCAGCCCCAGCATTTT	CASSSRGGLRNQPQHF
TRBJ2-2	TRBV6-5	TRBD1	.	TGTGCCAGCAGACACGGGACAGGGCCCTGGGAGCTGTTTTTT	CASRHGTGPWELFF
TRBJ1-1	TRBV7-9	TRBD1	few	TGTGCCAGCAGGCCCCGGGACAGGGCCTTGAACACTGAAGCTTTCTTT	CASRPRDRALNTEAFF
TRBJ1-1	TRBV3-1/TRBV3-2	.	.	TGTGCCAGCAGCCAAGGGGCAGGGGTCGCTTTCTTT	CASSQGAGVAFF
TRBJ2-3	TRBV5-4	TRBD2	.	TGTGCCAGCAGCTTGGGGCGGGAGGGGGCAGATACGCAGTATTTT	CASSLGREGADTQYF
TRBJ2-5	TRBV5-4	TRBD2	.	TGTGCCAGCAGCTCCACACTAGCGGGAGTAAGAGAGACCCAGTACTTC	CASSSTLAGVRETQYF
TRBJ1-3	TRBV5-4	.	.	TGTGCCAGCAGCTTAGGTCTGGAGGGGGGAAACACCATATATTTT	CASSLGLEGGNTIYF
TRBJ1-1	TRBV6-5	.	once	TGTGCCAGCATCCCTAGCGGTACAGGAAACACTGAAGCTTTCTTT	CASIPSGTGNTEAFF
TRBJ2-3	TRBV9	TRBD2	.	TGTGCCAGCAGCGCAGGGACTAGCGGGAGGAGCACAGATACGCAGTATTTT	CASSAGTSGRSTDTQYF
TRBJ1-2	TRBV30	.	.	TGTGCCTGGAGTGTACTTGGGGGCGGAGGCTACACCTTC	CAWSVLGGGGYTF
TRBJ1-1	TRBV5-1	TRBD1	.	TGCGCCAGCAGCTCTCAGGGGGCTGAAGCTTTCTTT	CASSSQGAEAFF
TRBJ2-7	TRBV27	.	.	TGTGCCAGCAGGGAGGGGGCTAGCGGGTCCTACGAGCAGTACTTC	CASREGASGSYEQYF
TRBJ1-2	TRBV24-1	TRBD1	.	TGTGCCACCAGTGATTTGCGGTTAAGGGGGCCCCATTTCGATAACTATGGCTACACCTTC	CATSDLRLRGPHFDNYGYTF
TRBJ2-3	TRBV5-8	.	.	TGTGCCAGCAGCCCGGGGAATCTTGGGGGGTTCACAGATACGCAGTATTTT	CASSPGNLGGFTDTQYF
TRBJ1-3	TRBV9	TRBD1	.	TGTGCCAGCAGCCGGGGGACAGGTCAAAACGGAAACACCATATATTTT	CASSRGTGQNGNTIYF
TRBJ2-1	TRBV11-2	TRBD1	.	TGTGCCAGCAGCCCAGGGGGTTCTAGCACCGCTGAGCAGTTCTTC	CASSPGGSSTAEQFF
TRBJ2-1	TRBV27	.	.	TGTGCCAGCAGTTCCCGGACTGGCTCGTACAATGAGCAGTTCTTC	CASSSRTGSYNEQFF
TRBJ1-1	TRBV5-1	TRBD1	.	TGCGCCAGCAGCGGACAGGGGAACACTGAAGCTTTCTTT	CASSGQGNTEAFF
TRBJ2-5	TRBV25-1	TRBD1	.	TGTGCCAGCAGTGAGGACAGGGGGCGCGGAGAGACCCAGTACTTC	CASSEDRGRGETQYF
TRBJ2-1	TRBV12-3/TRBV12-4	TRBD1	once	TGTGCCAGCAGGTGGACAGGGAACGATGAGCAGTTCTTC	CASRWTGNDEQFF
TRBJ1-2	TRBV5-6	TRBD1	.	TGTGCCAGCAGCCCCCTCAGAGACAGGGGCCTCTATGGCTACACCTTC	CASSPLRDRGLYGYTF
TRBJ1-3	TRBV6-5	TRBD1	.	TGTGCCAGCAGTCCCACAGGGGGTTGGGGAAACACCATATATTTT	CASSPTGGWGNTIYF
TRBJ2-7	TRBV7-3	.	.	TGTGCCAGCAGCTTAAGCCAGGTGGGCGAGCAGTACTTC	CASSLSQVGEQYF
TRBJ1-1	TRBV5-1	TRBD1	.	TGCGCCAGCAGCTTATCCGGGACAGGGGAGAACACTGAAGCTTTCTTT	CASSLSGTGENTEAFF
TRBJ1-3	TRBV5-1	.	.	TGCGCCAGCAGCGCACAGGGCTCTGGAAACACCATATATTTT	CASSAQGSGNTIYF
TRBJ2-3	TRBV30	TRBD2	.	TGTGCCTGGAGTCTCGGGACTAGCGGGGGGAGAGATACGCAGTATTTT	CAWSLGTSGGRDTQYF
TRBJ1-4	TRBV19	.	.	TGTGCCAGTACCATAGGGAGGGCAACTAATGAAAAACTGTTTTTT	CASTIGRATNEKLFF
TRBJ2-2	TRBV15	TRBD1	.	TGTGCCACCAGCAGTCCTCCGGGACAGGGGGACACCGGGGAGCTGTTTTTT	CATSSPPGQGDTGELFF
TRBJ2-1	TRBV5-1	TRBD1	.	TGCGCCAGCAGCTGGGGGGACAGGCCCTACAATGAGCAGTTCTTC	CASSWGDRPYNEQFF
TRBJ1-6	TRBV7-9	TRBD1	.	TGTGCCAGCAGCAGGGGACAGGATAATTCACCCCTCCACTTT	CASSRGQDNSPLHF
TRBJ1-2	TRBV13	TRBD1	.	TGTGCCAGCAGCTTAGAGGGACAGCTTCTTAACTATGGCTACACCTTC	CASSLEGQLLNYGYTF